The 30 T cell receptor beta chains below all came from one sample that was sequenced in a study of tumor-infiltrating lymphocytes in localized non-small cell lung cancer. Profiled with immunoSEQ multiplex PCR; TCRdb holds only in-frame clones, not every one. The sample lists under 10,000 clones; around 77% were seen once. The material sequenced was uninvolved lung tissue not adjacent to the tumor. The receptors originated from a human donor with non-small cell lung cancer.

This clone was picked up one time. The chain combines TRBV7-2 with TRBJ2-5; D is possibly TRBD1 (7 bases). The germline gives CDR1 SGHTA, CDR2 FQGNSA. Trimming cost V 3 bases and J 4 bases, with 15 bases left between them. The CDR3 has 15 residues. The DNA for the CDR3 is TGTGCCAGCAGCTTCCCAGGGCAGGGGGGAGAGACCCAGTACTTC. Translated: CASSFPGQGGETQYF. The whole variable domain, filled in from reference TRBV7-2 and TRBJ2-5, reads GAGVSQSPSNKVTEKGKDVELRCDPISGHTALYWYRQSLGQGLEFLIYFQGNSAPDKSGLPSDRFSAERTGGSVSTLTIQRTQQEDSAVYLCASSFPGQGGETQYFGPGTRLLVL.

This clone has more than one count but fewer than ten. The rearrangement joins TRBV29-1 to TRBJ2-3, with 8 positions matching TRBD1. The CDR3 has 15 residues. Trimming cost V 5 bases and J 0 bases; bases outside gene matches: 7. Per the germline V gene, CDR1 is SQVTM and CDR2 is ANQGSEA. The CDR3 spells CSVHGQGPSTDTQYF. CDR3 sequence (DNA): TGCAGCGTTCATGGACAGGGACCTAGCACAGATACGCAGTATTTT.

The rearrangement joins TRBV28 to TRBJ1-2; 7 positions match TRBD1. The length of the CDR3 is 14 residues. V trimming: 3 bases; J trimming: 2 bases; junction bases outside the gene matches: 3. Germline CDR1 reads MDHEN; CDR2 reads SYDVKM. The CDR3 spells CASSFRDRNYGYTF. As DNA, the CDR3 is TGTGCCAGCAGTTTTCGGGACAGAAACTATGGCTACACCTTC.

J is TRBJ2-7 and V is TRBV4-1, with D possibly matching TRBD1 (6 bases). CDR3 length equals 14 residues. V lost 5 bases to trimming and J lost 2 bases, with 13 bases between them. Germline V gene data show CDR1 as MGHRA and CDR2 as YSYEKL. CDR3 residues: CASSFPDRAYEQYF. The CDR3, as DNA: TGCGCCAGCAGCTTCCCGGACAGAGCCTACGAGCAGTACTTC.

This rearrangement joins TRBV5-8 to TRBJ1-4; 7 nucleotides align to TRBD1. This CDR3 has 16 residues. Germline CDR1 SGHTS, CDR2 YDEGEE. The J segment lost 6 bases and the V segment lost 3 bases, leaving 11 bases of the junction unmatched. Written as DNA, the CDR3 is TGTGCCAGCAGCTACACTTCAGGGGGACTCTATGAAAAACTGTTTTTT. Its protein product is CASSYTSGGLYEKLFF.

The chain employs TRBV5-1 and TRBJ1-6; possible D gene TRBD1, 6 bases. CDR3 length equals 15 residues. With 4 bases removed from V and 8 bases from J, the gap between germline ends came to 16 bases. The germline V gene encodes CDR1 SGHRS and CDR2 YFSETQ. The CDR3 coding sequence is TGCGCCAGCAGCCCTGGAGGAGGGGGGTATTCACCCCTCCACTTT. It translates to CASSPGGGGYSPLHF. The full variable domain, its missing parts supplied by reference TRBV5-1 and TRBJ1-6, is KAGVTQTPRYLIKTRGQQVTLSCSPISGHRSVSWYQQTPGQGLQFLFEYFSETQRNKGNFPGRFSGRQFSNSRSEMNVSTLELGDSALYLCASSPGGGGYSPLHFGNGTRLTVT.

J is TRBJ2-2 and V is TRBV30, with D perhaps matching TRBD1 (6 bases). V dropped 3 bases and J dropped 15 bases, with 20 bases sitting between them. CDR1 and CDR2 (germline): GTSNPN, SVGIG (reference sequence). This CDR3 has 13 residues. Written as DNA, the CDR3 is TGTGCCTGGAGAGGGACATTTCGTGACGGCATGTTTTTT. It yields the protein CAWRGTFRDGMFF.

This clone was counted a few times. The chain uses TRBV6-1 and TRBJ2-2; D remains ambiguous. Germline-derived CDR1 and CDR2 are MNHNS and SASEGT. V dropped 5 bases and J dropped 8 bases, with 9 bases sitting between them. This CDR3 is built from 12 residues. The CDR3 region is CASSSLLGELFF. The CDR3 DNA sequence: TGTGCCAGCAGTTCCTTATTGGGGGAGCTGTTTTTT.

The chain recombines TRBV5-1 with TRBJ1-2, with TRBD1 identical over 9 bases. The CDR3 sequence is 14 residues long. Germline V gives CDR1 SGHRS, CDR2 YFSETQ. Trimming removed 4 bases from V and 4 bases from J; junction bases left unmatched: 5. The CDR3 spells CASSRTGDGYGYTF. CDR3 DNA: TGCGCCAGCAGCCGGACAGGGGACGGCTATGGCTACACCTTC.

In this sample, this clone is medium-sized. CDR3 coding DNA: TGTGCCAGCAGCTTCAGGGGGGAAACCGGGGAGCTGTTTTTT. Translated: CASSFRGETGELFF. J is TRBJ2-2 and V is TRBV11-3; D is possibly TRBD1 (7 bases). This CDR3 region has 14 residues. Trimming cost V 3 bases and J 5 bases, with 10 bases left between them. Germline CDR1 is SGHNT and CDR2 is YENEEA.

In the case of this clone: This specimen includes other DNA sequences encoding the same CDR3. The chain links TRBV18 to TRBJ2-5; D remains unclear. In germline, CDR1 is KGHSH, CDR2 LQKENI. The CDR3 covers 14 residues. Trimming stripped 0 bases from V and 2 bases from J, with 7 bases between. CDR3 protein: CASSPPSAQETQYF. The CDR3 bases are TGTGCCAGCTCACCACCGTCGGCACAAGAGACCCAGTACTTC.

The V and J genes are TRBV5-6 and TRBJ2-6; no reliable D call. V was trimmed by 2 bases and J by 2 bases, leaving 8 bases between them. Germline CDR1 and CDR2: SGHDT and YYEEEE. The CDR3 consists of 15 residues. The CDR3 spells CASSFRATGANVLTF. As DNA, the CDR3 is TGTGCCAGCAGCTTTCGGGCTACTGGGGCCAACGTCCTGACTTTC.

This clone showed up just once. The chain employs TRBV6-4 and TRBJ1-1; 7 bases map to TRBD1. The CDR3 spans 14 residues. Trimming removed 6 bases from V and 1 base from J; junction bases left unmatched: 5. Germline V gene lookup returns CDR1 MRHNA and CDR2 SNTAGT. In DNA form, the CDR3 reads TGTGCCAGCAGAGGACAGGCCACGAACACTGAAGCTTTCTTT. This codes for CASRGQATNTEAFF.

V and J are TRBV7-8 and TRBJ2-5; 11 bases match TRBD2. With 4 bases clipped from V and 4 bases from J, the junction kept 8 bases outside the gene matches. Germline lookup yields CDR1 SGHVS and CDR2 FQNEAQ. CDR3 length: 16 residues. In DNA, the CDR3 is TGTGCCAGCAGCTGGGGTGGTAGCGGGGGGGCAGAGACCCAGTACTTC. Translating gives CASSWGGSGGAETQYF.

The V and J genes are TRBV11-3 and TRBJ2-3; D may be TRBD2 (6 bases). Germline V CDR1 and CDR2: SGHNT, YENEEA. Trimming pared 2 bases from V and 2 bases from J, leaving 14 bases between. CDR3 size: 16 residues. This CDR3 is CASSLRGGATTDTQYF. The CDR3 DNA sequence: TGTGCCAGCAGCTTACGGGGCGGGGCCACCACAGATACGCAGTATTTT.

The V gene is TRBV5-1, the J gene TRBJ2-3, with D maybe TRBD2 (5 bases). This CDR3 comprises 14 residues. Trimming stripped 2 bases from V and 3 bases from J, with 10 bases between. Germline CDR1 SGHRS, CDR2 YFSETQ. This CDR3 is CASSLVLVTDTQYF. The CDR3 DNA follows: TGCGCCAGCAGCTTAGTACTAGTGACAGATACGCAGTATTTT.

The chain recombines TRBV6-5 with TRBJ2-1; no clear D gene. The CDR3 contains 16 residues. Germline V gene lookup returns CDR1 MNHEY and CDR2 SVGAGI. The V end lost 0 bases, the J end lost 7 bases, and 16 bases lay between the germline ends. CDR3 nucleotide sequence: TGTGCCAGCAGTTACTCCTTCACCCAGGTCTTAAATGAGCAGTTCTTC. This sequence encodes CASSYSFTQVLNEQFF.

This clone was detected once. V usage is TRBV7-6 and J usage is TRBJ1-1; D is perhaps TRBD1 (6 bases). Trimming shortened V by 5 bases and J by 1 base, and 14 bases separated the two germline ends. The length of the CDR3 is 15 residues. In germline, CDR1 is SGHVS, CDR2 FNYEAQ. Here the CDR3 DNA reads TGTGCCAGCAGCCAAGAGGACAGACCGAACACTGAAGCTTTCTTT. Residues: CASSQEDRPNTEAFF.

This rearrangement joins TRBV5-6 to TRBJ1-2, with no clear D. The germline V and J ends were trimmed by 3 bases and 0 bases, with 6 bases remaining between them. This CDR3 spans 13 amino acids. The germline V gene has CDR1 SGHDT and CDR2 YYEEEE. This CDR3 is CASSSHTNYGYTF. The CDR3 region has the DNA TGTGCCAGCAGCTCGCATACTAACTATGGCTACACCTTC.

This sequence joins TRBV2 and TRBJ1-3; D is ambiguous. The CDR3 has 16 amino acids. Germline values: CDR1 SNHLY, CDR2 FYNNEI. Trimming removed 5 bases from V and 0 bases from J, with 14 bases in between. CDR3 sequence (DNA): TGTGCCAGCAGTCTCCAAGGTCCGAGCTCTGGAAACACCATATATTTT. It yields the protein CASSLQGPSSGNTIYF.

The rearrangement joins TRBV6-1 to TRBJ1-2; D uncertain. CDR1 and CDR2 (germline): MNHNS, SASEGT. This CDR3 region has 12 residues. Trimming removed 11 bases from V and 7 bases from J, with 17 bases in between. CDR3 amino acids: CAGGIGFTGYTF. DNA of the CDR3: TGTGCCGGAGGTATAGGGTTCACTGGCTACACCTTC.

The gene calls are TRBV2 and TRBJ1-2, with a weak D call TRBD1 (5 bases). The CDR3 contains 12 residues. Germline assignment: CDR1 SNHLY and CDR2 FYNNEI. The V end was cut by 4 bases, the J end by 8 bases, with 11 bases between. CDR3 loop: CASSVGGGGYTF. The CDR3 bases are TGTGCCAGCAGTGTCGGGGGTGGGGGCTACACCTTC.

The CDR3 loop reads CAISGGQGSYNEQFF. For the CDR3, the DNA is TGTGCCATCAGTGGGGGACAGGGTTCCTACAATGAGCAGTTCTTC. J is TRBJ2-1 and V is TRBV10-3, with TRBD1 matching 9 bases. The ends lost 4 bases at V and 1 base at J; junction bases unmatched: 2. The CDR3 has 15 residues. The germline CDR1 and CDR2 sequences are ENHRY and SYGVKD.

The chain couples TRBV5-4 to TRBJ2-5; no reliable D call. Germline V lookup: CDR1 SGHNT, CDR2 YYREEE (reference sequence). V shed 0 bases and J shed 2 bases, with 11 bases lying between them. The CDR3 consists of 15 residues. CDR3 bases: TGTGCCAGCAGCTTGGCCGCACAGCTACAAGAGACCCAGTACTTC. It yields the protein CASSLAAQLQETQYF.

The chain recombines TRBV28 with TRBJ2-7; D remains unclear. V lost 5 bases, J lost 0 bases, and 14 bases lay in between. In germline, CDR1 is MDHEN, CDR2 SYDVKM. This CDR3 contains 15 residues. CDR3 loop: CASSPPSRSSYEQYF. The CDR3 bases are TGTGCCAGCAGTCCCCCGTCTAGGAGCTCCTACGAGCAGTACTTC. Together with reference TRBV28 and TRBJ2-7, the CDR3 gives the full variable domain: DVKVTQSSRYLVKRTGEKVFLECVQDMDHENMFWYRQDPGLGLRLIYFSYDVKMKEKGDIPEGYSVSREKKERFSLILESASTNQTSMYLCASSPPSRSSYEQYFGPGTRLTVT.

The chain recombines TRBV6-1 with TRBJ1-1; D remains ambiguous. CDR1 MNHNS and CDR2 SASEGT come from the germline V gene. The CDR3 contains 13 residues. The germline V and J ends were trimmed by 6 bases and 2 bases, with 10 bases remaining between them. CDR3 sequence (DNA): TGTGCCAGCAGACCCGTAGGCAACACTGAAGCTTTCTTT. It yields the protein CASRPVGNTEAFF.

The table lists this clone with a count of one. This chain connects TRBV30 to TRBJ1-4; D unresolved. Germline V lookup: CDR1 GTSNPN, CDR2 SVGIG (reference sequence). The CDR3 has 16 amino acids. V lost 3 bases to trimming and J lost 0 bases, with 14 bases between them. Here the CDR3 reads CAWSPRLYATNEKLFF. The CDR3 DNA sequence: TGTGCCTGGAGCCCCCGACTTTACGCAACTAATGAAAAACTGTTTTTT.

CDR3 residues: CASSVEGAAGNTIYF. CDR3 nucleotide sequence: TGTGCCAGCAGCGTTGAGGGGGCGGCCGGAAACACCATATATTTT. The chain joins TRBV9 to TRBJ1-3, with 7 bases identical to TRBD1. The germline gives CDR1 SGDLS, CDR2 YYNGEE. This CDR3 is built from 15 residues. The V and J ends lost 2 bases and 4 bases, in that order; junction bases with no gene match: 6.

This chain uses TRBV29-1 with TRBJ2-3; weak D call: TRBD2 (6 bases). The CDR3 covers 15 residues. Germline-derived CDR1 and CDR2 are SQVTM and ANQGSEA. Trimming shortened V by 6 bases and J by 2 bases, and 18 bases separated the two germline ends. The CDR3 DNA reads as TGCAGCGTGGGCGGGGCAGCTCCCAACACAGATACGCAGTATTTT. Translation: CSVGGAAPNTDTQYF.

The rearrangement joins TRBV7-9 to TRBJ2-7; 9 nucleotides agree with TRBD1. CDR1 is SEHNR and CDR2 is FQNEAQ in the germline V gene (reference sequence). CDR3 length equals 15 residues. V shed 6 bases, J shed 0 bases, and the junction held 6 bases outside the gene matches. The CDR3 loop reads CASRRGGQGSYEQYF. The CDR3 DNA sequence: TGTGCCAGCAGGAGGGGGGGACAGGGCTCCTACGAGCAGTACTTC.